Here is one T cell receptor (beta chain) with its context. No antigen is known for it. Amplification used 60 Vbeta primers and 13 Jbeta primers. This table comes from immunoSEQ multiplex PCR, and its TCRdb copy is limited to in-frame clones, with some not included. The sample contains about 130,000 clones, less than 85% of which appear only once. Trimming removed 2 bases at V and 2 bases at J, with 10 bases between. Per germline, CDR1 SGHVS and CDR2 FQNEAQ. This CDR3 contains 15 residues. These data are taken from a study of cytomegalovirus exposure and HLA in healthy donors. Study conclusions and caveats: Segments of the TCR beta V type were, in most cases, productive about 87% or about 30% of the time in an earlier analysis.

The sample was PBMCs. The rearrangement joins TRBV7-8 to TRBJ2-1; the D is unclear. The source of this sequence is a man aged 18 to 29 in good health and CMV-seropositive. In DNA, the CDR3 is TGTGCCAGCAGCTTATCTGTGTTAACCTACAATGAGCAGTTCTTC. Residues: CASSLSVLTYNEQFF.